This T cell receptor beta chain was sequenced in a study of molecular identifiers for immune sequencing clone quantification. General observations from the study: Whereas naive cells kept under 1% of molecules in clones above 20 RNA copies, such clones held over 98% in effectors. Amid approximately 1 million naive cells, spiked Jurkat TCR RNA from one cell was reportedly still detectable.

This CDR3 spans 15 amino acids. Trimming stripped 2 bases from V and 2 bases from J, with 10 bases between. The germline V gene encodes CDR1 PRHDT and CDR2 FYEKMQ (reference sequence). Preparation of the bulk TCR libraries relied on previously described methods and listed TCR primers. TCRdb passed the PCR reads through MiXCR, listing each CDR3 protein once. The sample carries about 500,000 distinct CDR3 sequences, roughly 24% recorded once. Sorting selected naive CD8 T cells with a CD8+CD4-CCR7+CD45RA+ phenotype. About this clonotype: The antigen is undetermined.

The sequenced sample consisted of naive CD8+ T cells from blood, with Jurkat cell RNA spiked in. The sample's subset: FACS-sorted CD8+CD4-CCR7+CD45RA+ naive T cells. The rearrangement links TRBV13 to TRBJ1-3; no clear D gene. This sequence was found in a human donor in good health. Some libraries in this study had Jurkat cell RNA spiked in. The CDR3 DNA is TGTGCCAGCAGCTTATTAGAGACCACTGGAAACACCATATATTTT. This gives the protein CASSLLETTGNTIYF. Combining the CDR3 with reference TRBV13 and TRBJ1-3 gives the whole variable domain AAGVIQSPRHLIKEKRETATLKCYPIPRHDTVYWYQQGPGQDPQFLISFYEKMQSDKGSIPDRFSAQQFSDYHSELNMSSLELGDSALYFCASSLLETTGNTIYFGEGSWLTVV.